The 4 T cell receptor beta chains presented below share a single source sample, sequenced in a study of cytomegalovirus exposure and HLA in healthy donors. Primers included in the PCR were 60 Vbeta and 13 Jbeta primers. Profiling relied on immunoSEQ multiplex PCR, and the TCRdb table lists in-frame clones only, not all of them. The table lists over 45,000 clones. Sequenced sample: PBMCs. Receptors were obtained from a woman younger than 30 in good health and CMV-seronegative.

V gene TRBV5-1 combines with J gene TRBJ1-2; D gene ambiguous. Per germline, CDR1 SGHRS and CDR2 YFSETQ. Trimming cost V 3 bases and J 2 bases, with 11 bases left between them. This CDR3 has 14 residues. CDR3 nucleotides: TGCGCCAGCAGCTACCTTCCGGAGAACTATGGCTACACCTTC. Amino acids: CASSYLPENYGYTF.

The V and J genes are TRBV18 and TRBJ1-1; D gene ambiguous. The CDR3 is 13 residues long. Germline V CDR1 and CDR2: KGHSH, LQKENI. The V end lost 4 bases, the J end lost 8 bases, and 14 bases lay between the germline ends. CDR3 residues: CASSRASESEAFF. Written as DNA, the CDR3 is TGTGCCAGCTCACGCGCCTCTGAGTCGGAAGCTTTCTTT.

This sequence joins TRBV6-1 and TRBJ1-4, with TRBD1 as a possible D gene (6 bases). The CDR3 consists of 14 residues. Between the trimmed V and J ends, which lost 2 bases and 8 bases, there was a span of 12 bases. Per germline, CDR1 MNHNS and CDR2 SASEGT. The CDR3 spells CASSEFRGGEKLFF. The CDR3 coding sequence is TGTGCCAGCAGTGAATTCAGGGGAGGGGAAAAACTGTTTTTT.

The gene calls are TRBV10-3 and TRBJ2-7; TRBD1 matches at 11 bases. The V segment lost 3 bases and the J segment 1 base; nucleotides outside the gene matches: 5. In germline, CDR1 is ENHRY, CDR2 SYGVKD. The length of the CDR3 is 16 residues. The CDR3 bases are TGTGCCATCAGTGATACCGGGACAGGGGGATCCTACGAGCAGTACTTC. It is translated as CAISDTGTGGSYEQYF.